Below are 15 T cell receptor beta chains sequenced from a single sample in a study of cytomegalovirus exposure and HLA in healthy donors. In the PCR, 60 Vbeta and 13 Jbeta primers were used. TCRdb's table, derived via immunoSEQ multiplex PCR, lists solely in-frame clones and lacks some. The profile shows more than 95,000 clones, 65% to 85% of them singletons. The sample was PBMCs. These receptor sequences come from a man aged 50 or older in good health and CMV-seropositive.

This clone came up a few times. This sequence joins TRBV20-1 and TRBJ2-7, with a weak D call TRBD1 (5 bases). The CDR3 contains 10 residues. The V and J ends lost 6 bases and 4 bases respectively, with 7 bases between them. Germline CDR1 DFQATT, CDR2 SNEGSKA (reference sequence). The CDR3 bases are TGCAGTGCCAGGGATTACGAGCAGTACTTC. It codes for CSARDYEQYF.

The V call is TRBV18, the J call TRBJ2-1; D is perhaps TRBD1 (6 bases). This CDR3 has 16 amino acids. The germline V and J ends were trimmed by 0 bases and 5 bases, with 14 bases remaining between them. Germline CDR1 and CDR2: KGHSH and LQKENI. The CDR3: CASSPPRQGRDNEQFF. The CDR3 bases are TGTGCCAGCTCACCACCGCGGCAGGGGCGAGACAATGAGCAGTTCTTC.

The CDR3 sequence: CATRETSLSNYGYTF. CDR3 in DNA: TGTGCGACAAGGGAGACCTCCCTCTCTAACTATGGCTACACCTTC. The chain couples TRBV27 to TRBJ1-2, with D uncertain. Germline V CDR1 and CDR2: MNHEY, SMNVEV (reference sequence). The CDR3 is 15 residues long.

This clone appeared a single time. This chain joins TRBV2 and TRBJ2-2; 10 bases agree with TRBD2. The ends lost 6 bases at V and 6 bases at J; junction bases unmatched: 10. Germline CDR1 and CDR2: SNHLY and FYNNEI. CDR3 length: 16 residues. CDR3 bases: TGTGCCAGCAGGAGTAGGAGCGGGAGGGGGGCCGGGGAGCTGTTTTTT. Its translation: CASRSRSGRGAGELFF.

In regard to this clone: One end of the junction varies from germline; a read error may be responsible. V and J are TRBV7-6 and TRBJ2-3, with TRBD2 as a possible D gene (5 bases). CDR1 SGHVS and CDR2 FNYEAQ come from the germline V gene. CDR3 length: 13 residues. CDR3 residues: CASSLTGVDMQYF. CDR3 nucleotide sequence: TGTGCCAGCAGCTTAACCGGGGTGGATATGCAGTATTTT.

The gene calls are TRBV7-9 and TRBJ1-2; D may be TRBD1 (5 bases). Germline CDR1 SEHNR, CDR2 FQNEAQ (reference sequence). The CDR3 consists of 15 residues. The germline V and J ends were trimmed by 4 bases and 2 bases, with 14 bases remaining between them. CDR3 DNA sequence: TGTGCCAGCAGCTCACAGGCCCTTCGGAACTATGGCTACACCTTC. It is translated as CASSSQALRNYGYTF.

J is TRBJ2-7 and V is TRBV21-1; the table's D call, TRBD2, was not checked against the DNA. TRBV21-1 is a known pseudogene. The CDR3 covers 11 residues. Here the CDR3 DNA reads TGTGCCAGCAGCAGGGAGTACGAGCAGTACTTC. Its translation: CASSREYEQYF.

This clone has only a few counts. As DNA, the CDR3 is TGTGCCAGCAGTCGGGACAGGGGGACAACTAATGAAAAACTGTTTTTT. The encoded protein is CASSRDRGTTNEKLFF. This sequence joins TRBV28 and TRBJ1-4, with 11 bases that match TRBD1. V was pared by 5 bases and J by 0 bases, with 2 bases of the junction left unmatched. This CDR3 spans 16 amino acids. Germline lookup yields CDR1 MDHEN and CDR2 SYDVKM.

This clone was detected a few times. CDR3: CASRSTGTGAFF. The CDR3 DNA is TGTGCCAGCAGATCGACAGGGACGGGAGCTTTCTTT. This chain links TRBV6-5 with TRBJ1-1; 7 nucleotides agree with TRBD1. The CDR3 runs 12 residues. Germline V gene sequence: CDR1 MNHEY, CDR2 SVGAGI. The ends lost 6 bases at V and 10 bases at J; junction bases unmatched: 8.

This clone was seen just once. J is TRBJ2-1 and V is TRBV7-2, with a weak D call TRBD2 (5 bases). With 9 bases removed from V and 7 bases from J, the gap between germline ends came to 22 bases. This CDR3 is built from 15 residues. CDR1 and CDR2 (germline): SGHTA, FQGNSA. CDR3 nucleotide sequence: TGTGCCAGTAGTTTCGGGGTTCCCCAGCTAAATGAGCAGTTCTTC. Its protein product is CASSFGVPQLNEQFF.

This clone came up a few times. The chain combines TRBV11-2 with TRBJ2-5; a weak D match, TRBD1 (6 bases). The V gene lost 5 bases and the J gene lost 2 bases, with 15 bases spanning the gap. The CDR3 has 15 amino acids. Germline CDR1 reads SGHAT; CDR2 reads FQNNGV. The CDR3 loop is CASSIPGTTQETQYF. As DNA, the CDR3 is TGTGCCAGCAGCATTCCCGGGACAACACAAGAGACCCAGTACTTC.

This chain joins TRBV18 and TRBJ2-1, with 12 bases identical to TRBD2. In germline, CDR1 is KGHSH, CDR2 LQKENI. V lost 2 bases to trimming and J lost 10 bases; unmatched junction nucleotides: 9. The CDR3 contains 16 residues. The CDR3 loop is CASSPVGLAGGREQFF. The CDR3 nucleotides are TGTGCCAGCTCACCAGTGGGGCTAGCGGGGGGGCGAGAGCAGTTCTTC.

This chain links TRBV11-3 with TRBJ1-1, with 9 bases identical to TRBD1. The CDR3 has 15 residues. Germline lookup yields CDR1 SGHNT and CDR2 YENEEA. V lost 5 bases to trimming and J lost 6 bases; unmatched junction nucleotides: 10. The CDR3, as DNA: TGTGCCAGCAGCCCGACGGGACAGGGAAACGCTGAAGCTTTCTTT. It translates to CASSPTGQGNAEAFF.

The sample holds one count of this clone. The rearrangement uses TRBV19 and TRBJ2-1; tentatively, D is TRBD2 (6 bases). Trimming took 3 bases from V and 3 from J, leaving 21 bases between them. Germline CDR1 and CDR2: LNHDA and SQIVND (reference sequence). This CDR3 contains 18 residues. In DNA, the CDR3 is TGTGCCAGTAGTATCCGGGACTTCTTTTCCCCTTTCTACAATGAGCAGTTCTTC. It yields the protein CASSIRDFFSPFYNEQFF.

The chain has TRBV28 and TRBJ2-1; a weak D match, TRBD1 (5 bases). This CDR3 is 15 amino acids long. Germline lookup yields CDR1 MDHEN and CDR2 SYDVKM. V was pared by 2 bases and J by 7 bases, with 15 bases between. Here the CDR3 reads CASSLRGLVTNEQFF. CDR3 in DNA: TGTGCCAGCAGTTTAAGGGGTCTAGTTACAAATGAGCAGTTCTTC.